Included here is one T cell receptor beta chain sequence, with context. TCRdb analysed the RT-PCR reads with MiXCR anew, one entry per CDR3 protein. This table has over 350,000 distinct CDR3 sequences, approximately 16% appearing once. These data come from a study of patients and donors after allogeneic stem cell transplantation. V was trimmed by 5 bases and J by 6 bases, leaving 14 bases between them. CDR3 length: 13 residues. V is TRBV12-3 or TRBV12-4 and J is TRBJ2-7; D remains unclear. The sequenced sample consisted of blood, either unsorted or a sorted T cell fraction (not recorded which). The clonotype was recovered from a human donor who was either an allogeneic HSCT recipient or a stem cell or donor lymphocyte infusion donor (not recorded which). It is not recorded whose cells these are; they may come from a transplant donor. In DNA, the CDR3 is TGTGCCAGCAGTCGGGCCCCCGGTGGCGAGCAGTACTTC. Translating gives CASSRAPGGEQYF.